This TCR beta chain was obtained from a study of T cells in localized non-small cell lung cancer. The repertoire was sequenced with immunoSEQ multiplex PCR; TCRdb's copy has only in-frame clones and lacks some. Of over 25,000 clones in the sample, around 80% are singletons; the top ten hold around a third. Germline V gene data show CDR1 as SEHNR and CDR2 as FQNEAQ (reference sequence). CDR3 length: 16 amino acids. V was pared by 1 base and J by 6 bases, with 17 bases between. V and J are TRBV7-9 and TRBJ2-3, with D uncertain. This TCR came from a male donor at least 60 years old with stage II squamous cell lung carcinoma. The specimen comprised peripheral blood, sampled before any cancer treatment. The CDR3 sequence: CASSLDRQGLTDTQYF. The CDR3 nucleotides read TGTGCCAGCAGCTTAGATCGTCAAGGTTTGACGGATACGCAGTATTTT.